This entry lists 4 T cell receptor beta chains sequenced from one sample in a study of ipilimumab plus nivolumab after autologous stem cell transplantation. Repertoires were generated with immunoSEQ multiplex PCR, while TCRdb's copy carries only in-frame clones and drops some. The sample shows roughly 43,000 clones, around nine tenths of them seen only once. The material was PBMCs, obtained in a trial of ipilimumab plus nivolumab as post-transplant consolidation. Every receptor here comes from a male donor with multiple myeloma.

The chain joins TRBV5-1 to TRBJ1-3, with 9 bases fitting TRBD1. Trimming cost V 6 bases and J 0 bases; bases outside gene matches: 4. This CDR3 comprises 15 residues. Germline V gene lookup returns CDR1 SGHRS and CDR2 YFSETQ. CDR3: CASTPQGASGNTIYF. The CDR3 nucleotides are TGCGCCAGCACCCCACAGGGGGCCTCTGGAAACACCATATATTTT.

The chain links TRBV2 to TRBJ1-4, with a tentative D call TRBD1 (5 bases). This CDR3 is 16 amino acids long. The V end lost 6 bases, the J end lost 4 bases, and 18 bases lay between the germline ends. The germline V gene has CDR1 SNHLY and CDR2 FYNNEI. The CDR3 loop reads CASRDLGGRFNEKLFF. CDR3 nucleotide sequence: TGTGCCAGCAGAGATCTGGGGGGTCGCTTTAATGAAAAACTGTTTTTT.

The V gene is TRBV19, the J gene TRBJ2-3; no firm D call. This CDR3 has 13 amino acids. V lost 5 bases and J 5 bases, leaving 11 bases between the germline ends. CDR1 LNHDA and CDR2 SQIVND come from the germline V gene (reference sequence). The CDR3 coding sequence is TGTGCCAGTAGTCCAAGGTTGAGAGATACGCAGTATTTT. Translation gives CASSPRLRDTQYF.

The V call is TRBV5-5, the J call TRBJ1-5; 8 nucleotides align to TRBD1. CDR1 is SGHKS, CDR2 YYEKEE, per germline (reference sequence). With 3 bases clipped from V and 2 bases from J, the junction kept 7 bases outside the gene matches. This CDR3 is 16 amino acids long. The CDR3 DNA reads TGTGCCAGCAGCTCGTGGGGGACAGGCCGCAATCAGCCCCAGCATTTT. As protein: CASSSWGTGRNQPQHF.